This entry lists 20 T cell receptor beta chains sequenced from one sample in a study of CD8 T cells in ankylosing spondylitis. In TCRdb, the 5' RACE reads were re-called with MiXCR into one record per CDR3 protein. The sample consists of 150,000 to 200,000 distinct CDR3 sequences, approximately 9% of them appearing once. Sample: blood, either unsorted or a sorted T cell fraction (not recorded which). These TCRs come from a female donor with ankylosing spondylitis or in good health (not recorded which).

This clonotype was observed a few times. The chain recombines TRBV20-1 with TRBJ2-5; TRBD2 agrees at 9 bases. The CDR3 is 15 residues long. The germline CDR1 and CDR2 sequences are DFQATT and SNEGSKA (reference sequence). The ends lost 6 bases at V and 2 bases at J; junction bases unmatched: 10. CDR3 sequence: CSAATPSGTQETQYF. In nucleotides, the CDR3 is TGCAGTGCCGCCACGCCTAGCGGGACTCAAGAGACCCAGTACTTC.

The J gene is TRBJ2-1, the V gene TRBV9; D not resolved. The CDR3 covers 12 residues. The V and J ends lost 0 bases and 10 bases respectively, with 8 bases between them. The germline gives CDR1 SGDLS, CDR2 YYNGEE. The chain's CDR3 is CASSVDGREQFF. In DNA, the CDR3 is TGTGCCAGCAGCGTAGATGGGCGGGAGCAGTTCTTC. Based on the CDR3 plus reference TRBV9 and TRBJ2-1, the full variable domain is DSGVTQTPKHLITATGQRVTLRCSPRSGDLSVYWYQQSLDQGLQFLIQYYNGEERAKGNILERFSAQQFPDLHSELNLSSLELGDSALYFCASSVDGREQFFGPGTRLTVL.

This chain uses TRBV7-2 with TRBJ1-2; D may be TRBD1 (5 bases). CDR1 and CDR2 from the germline V gene are SGHTA and FQGNSA. Trimming pared 3 bases from V and 1 base from J, leaving 18 bases between. The CDR3 covers 17 residues. The CDR3 region has the DNA TGTGCCAGCAGCTTTGGGTGGCAGGGCCTACTTAACTATGGCTACACCTTC. Amino acids: CASSFGWQGLLNYGYTF.

This clonotype was counted between two and nine times. The genes are TRBV27 and TRBJ2-7; TRBD2 aligns across 8 bases. Germline CDR1 and CDR2: MNHEY and SMNVEV (reference sequence). Germline trimming cut 6 bases from V and 0 bases from J; bases unmatched to any gene: 7. The CDR3 sequence is 15 residues long. In DNA form, the CDR3 reads TGTGCCAGCAGCCAAAGGCTAGCGGGCTCCTACGAGCAGTACTTC. The encoded protein is CASSQRLAGSYEQYF.

The rearrangement uses TRBV20-1 and TRBJ2-3; a weak D match, TRBD2 (5 bases). Germline CDR1 and CDR2: DFQATT and SNEGSKA (reference sequence). The CDR3 is 13 amino acids. The CDR3 region has the DNA TGCAGGCTAGTGAGGGCGAGCACAGATACGCAGTATTTT. Protein product: CRLVRASTDTQYF.

J is TRBJ1-5 and V is TRBV30; D uncertain. There are 14 residues in the CDR3. V dropped 2 bases and J dropped 2 bases, with 10 bases sitting between them. Germline lookup yields CDR1 GTSNPN and CDR2 SVGIG (reference sequence). The CDR3 DNA is TGTGCCTGGAGTACGGGTGAAGGCAATCAGCCCCAGCATTTT. This gives the protein CAWSTGEGNQPQHF.

This clonotype was observed a few times. V is TRBV12-3 or TRBV12-4 and J is TRBJ2-1; 7 bases line up with TRBD2. V was pared by 6 bases and J by 0 bases, with 8 bases of the junction left unmatched. The CDR3 spans 16 residues. This chain's CDR3 is CASSTPSGTSYNEQFF. In nucleotides, the CDR3 is TGTGCCAGCAGCACCCCGAGCGGGACCTCCTACAATGAGCAGTTCTTC.

This clonotype came up many times. DNA of the CDR3: TGTGCCAGCAGCGTAGGGGGAGCATCCTACAATGAGCAGTTCTTC. Protein: CASSVGGASYNEQFF. The chain recombines TRBV9 with TRBJ2-1; a weak D match, TRBD2 (5 bases). V was clipped by 0 bases and J by 1 base, with 8 bases between them. CDR3 length: 15 residues. CDR1 and CDR2 from the germline V gene are SGDLS and YYNGEE.

This chain connects TRBV7-2 to TRBJ1-1; D is possibly TRBD1 (5 bases). Germline values: CDR1 SGHTA, CDR2 FQGNSA. V lost 5 bases and J lost 5, with 15 bases in between. This CDR3 region has 14 residues. The CDR3 DNA is TGTGCCAGCAGCCCGCTGGCAGGGTGGACTGAAGCTTTCTTT. This translates into CASSPLAGWTEAFF.

A few counts support this clonotype. V gene TRBV19 combines with J gene TRBJ2-3; D is undetermined. The CDR3 sequence is 15 residues long. The V end was cut by 0 bases, the J end by 3 bases, with 10 bases between. Germline V gene sequence: CDR1 LNHDA, CDR2 SQIVND (reference sequence). CDR3 amino acids: CASSIDLEITDTQYF. Here the CDR3 DNA reads TGTGCCAGTAGTATAGATCTAGAGATAACAGATACGCAGTATTTT.

The chain recombines TRBV9 with TRBJ1-1; the D gene is possibly TRBD1 (6 bases). CDR3 size: 14 residues. CDR1 is SGDLS, CDR2 YYNGEE, per germline. The V end was cut by 6 bases, the J end by 0 bases, with 12 bases between. The CDR3 DNA reads TGTGCCAGCACCACGGGGGCCATGAACACTGAAGCTTTCTTT. Translation: CASTTGAMNTEAFF.

The chain joins TRBV6-5 to TRBJ2-5; D gene unclear. This CDR3 contains 17 residues. Germline CDR1 MNHEY, CDR2 SVGAGI. Deletions cut 0 bases from V and 1 base from J, with 15 bases between. Here the CDR3 DNA reads TGTGCCAGCAGTTACTCGATAAGGCGAGGCGGCCAAGAGACCCAGTACTTC. Translation gives CASSYSIRRGGQETQYF.

As concerns this clonotype: Sequence at one end of the junction differs from germline and may be a read error. The genes are TRBV27 and TRBJ1-5, with TRBD1 identical over 7 bases. The CDR3 sequence is 12 residues long. Germline assignment: CDR1 MNHEY and CDR2 SMNVEV (reference sequence). The CDR3 is CASGRGGQLQHF. The CDR3 nucleotides are TGTGCCAGCGGTAGGGGGGGACAGCTCCAGCATTTT.

The V gene is TRBV27, the J gene TRBJ2-7, with 7 positions matching TRBD2. V trimming: 5 bases; J trimming: 6 bases; junction bases outside the gene matches: 16. Germline V gives CDR1 MNHEY, CDR2 SMNVEV (reference sequence). The CDR3 totals 16 residues. This chain's CDR3 is CASSPLGGAGSGEQYF. DNA of the CDR3: TGTGCCAGCAGTCCCCTGGGGGGAGCGGGGAGCGGCGAGCAGTACTTC.

CDR3: CASTPGGIGAGELFF. DNA for the CDR3: TGTGCCAGCACCCCCGGGGGAATTGGCGCCGGGGAGCTGTTTTTT. The chain carries TRBV7-6 and TRBJ2-2; perhaps TRBD2 as D (6 bases). Trimming removed 7 bases at V and 6 bases at J, with 18 bases between. The CDR3 has 15 amino acids. Germline lookup yields CDR1 SGHVS and CDR2 FNYEAQ. Full variable domain (remainder filled in from reference TRBV7-6 and TRBJ2-2): GAGVSQSPRYKVTKRGQDVALRCDPISGHVSLYWYRQALGQGPEFLTYFNYEAQQDKSGLPNDRFSAERPEGSISTLTIQRTEQRDSAMYRCASTPGGIGAGELFFGEGSRLTVL.

This chain uses TRBV6-1 with TRBJ2-3, with 10 bases matching TRBD2. This CDR3 is built from 18 residues. Germline V gene sequence: CDR1 MNHNS, CDR2 SASEGT. The trim removed 6 bases at V and 0 bases at J, leaving 12 bases unmatched. CDR3 amino acids: CASRPIFLLAGSTDTQYF. As DNA, the CDR3 is TGTGCCAGCAGGCCTATATTCTTACTAGCGGGGAGCACAGATACGCAGTATTTT.

This clonotype came up a few times. This sequence joins TRBV10-3 and TRBJ2-2, with D unresolved. Trimming shortened V by 2 bases and J by 1 base, and 8 bases separated the two germline ends. The germline V gene encodes CDR1 ENHRY and CDR2 SYGVKD. The CDR3 loop spans 15 amino acids. The CDR3 spells CAISERELNTGELFF. The CDR3 region has the DNA TGTGCCATCAGTGAGAGGGAACTGAACACCGGGGAGCTGTTTTTT.

At least ten counts were recorded for this clonotype. The chain is built from TRBV9 and TRBJ2-1; TRBD1 matches 9 bases. Unmatched junction bases numbered 1, after V lost 2 bases and J lost 1 base. CDR3 size: 15 residues. Germline-derived CDR1 and CDR2 are SGDLS and YYNGEE. The CDR3 sequence is CASSVGQGSYNEQFF. The CDR3 DNA reads as TGTGCCAGCAGCGTGGGACAGGGTTCCTACAATGAGCAGTTCTTC.

The rearrangement joins TRBV27 to TRBJ2-3; 8 bases map to TRBD2. CDR3 length: 12 residues. The trim removed 8 bases at V and 4 bases at J, leaving 2 bases unmatched. Germline V CDR1 and CDR2: MNHEY, SMNVEV (reference sequence). The CDR3 DNA reads as TGTGCCAGCGGACTAGCCGCAGATACGCAGTATTTT. Translated, it gives CASGLAADTQYF.

The chain is built from TRBV9 and TRBJ1-1, with D possibly being TRBD1 (6 bases). Trimming removed 0 bases at V and 5 bases at J, with 11 bases between. This CDR3 is 14 amino acids long. Germline CDR1 is SGDLS and CDR2 is YYNGEE. CDR3: CASSVGQAETEAFF. In DNA form, the CDR3 reads TGTGCCAGCAGCGTAGGACAGGCGGAGACTGAAGCTTTCTTT. Supplemented by reference TRBV9 and TRBJ1-1, the full variable domain reads DSGVTQTPKHLITATGQRVTLRCSPRSGDLSVYWYQQSLDQGLQFLIQYYNGEERAKGNILERFSAQQFPDLHSELNLSSLELGDSALYFCASSVGQAETEAFFGQGTRLTVV.